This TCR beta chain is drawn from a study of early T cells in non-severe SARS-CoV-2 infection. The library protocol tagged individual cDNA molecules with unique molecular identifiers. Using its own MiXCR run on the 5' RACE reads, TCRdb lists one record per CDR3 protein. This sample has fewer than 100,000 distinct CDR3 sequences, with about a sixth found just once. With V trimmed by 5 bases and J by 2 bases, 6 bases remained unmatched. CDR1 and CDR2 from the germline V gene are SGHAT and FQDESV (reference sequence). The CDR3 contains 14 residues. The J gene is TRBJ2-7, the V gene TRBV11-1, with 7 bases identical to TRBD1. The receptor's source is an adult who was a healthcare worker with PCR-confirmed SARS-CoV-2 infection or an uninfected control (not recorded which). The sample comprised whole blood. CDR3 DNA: TGTGCCAGCAGCCTCGACAGGGTAGCCTACGAGCAGTACTTC. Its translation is CASSLDRVAYEQYF. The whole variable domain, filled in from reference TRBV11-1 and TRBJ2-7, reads EAEVAQSPRYKITEKSQAVAFWCDPISGHATLYWYRQILGQGPELLVQFQDESVVDDSQLPKDRFSAERLKGVDSTLKIQPAELGDSAMYLCASSLDRVAYEQYFGPGTRLTVT.